The 7 T cell receptor beta chains presented below share a single source sample, sequenced in a study of early T cells in non-severe SARS-CoV-2 infection (dated by TCRdb to about 2021). Receptors were amplified or captured by 5' RACE. Sequencing used a NextSeq 500. TCRdb's own reprocessing of the public reads used fastp at Q25 and MiXCR and kept productive beta chains. Duplicate CDR3 protein sequences are folded into a single record with the most common DNA and genes. This sample holds about 130,000 distinct CDR3 sequences; approximately 15% were observed only once. The ten largest clonotypes hold 20% to 25% of the sample. Material for sequencing was whole blood. These receptors originate from an adult who was a healthcare worker with PCR-confirmed SARS-CoV-2 infection or an uninfected control (not recorded which).

This clonotype has more than one count but fewer than ten. The chain combines TRBV12-3 or TRBV12-4 with TRBJ2-3; possibly TRBD2 for D (6 bases). This CDR3 has 13 residues. V was cut by 7 bases and J by 1 base, with 9 bases left in between. The DNA of the CDR3 is TGTGCCAGCACCCCGGGGGGCACAGATACGCAGTATTTT. Residues: CASTPGGTDTQYF.

This clonotype occurred a few times. The rearrangement uses TRBV20-1 and TRBJ1-4, with TRBD1 identical over 7 bases. Unmatched junction bases numbered 1, after V lost 3 bases and J lost 3 bases. The CDR3 has 13 amino acids. Germline CDR1 is DFQATT and CDR2 is SNEGSKA (reference sequence). Here the CDR3 DNA reads TGCAGTGCTAGGCAGGGGGCTAATGAAAAACTGTTTTTT. It is translated as CSARQGANEKLFF.

In its sample, this clonotype was seen many times. The rearrangement uses TRBV3-1 and TRBJ2-5, with TRBD2 matching over 7 bases. This CDR3 spans 18 amino acids. Germline V gene data show CDR1 as LGHDT and CDR2 as YNNKEL (reference sequence). J gave up 0 bases and V 3 bases, and 13 bases lay outside the gene matches. Here the CDR3 DNA reads TGTGCCAGCAGCCACCAGTGGGGTGCTAGCGGCTACCAAGAGACCCAGTACTTC. Protein sequence: CASSHQWGASGYQETQYF.

The table lists this clonotype with a few counts. This chain connects TRBV20-1 to TRBJ2-1; 7 bases fit TRBD1. V trimming: 5 bases; J trimming: 3 bases; junction bases outside the gene matches: 7. The CDR3 sequence is 14 residues long. Germline V CDR1 and CDR2: DFQATT, SNEGSKA (reference sequence). The CDR3 region has the DNA TGCAGTGCTTATAGACAGGGCTACTACAATGAGCAGTTCTTC. This translates into CSAYRQGYYNEQFF.

There are a few counts of this clonotype. This chain connects TRBV29-1 to TRBJ1-1; D unclear. V lost 3 bases and J 1 base, leaving 9 bases between the germline ends. This CDR3 has 13 amino acids. The germline V gene has CDR1 SQVTM and CDR2 ANQGSEA. In DNA, the CDR3 is TGCAGCGTTGAGGACGAACCGAACACTGAAGCTTTCTTT. It specifies CSVEDEPNTEAFF.

This clonotype was observed many times. This sequence joins TRBV20-1 and TRBJ2-2; 11 nucleotides align to TRBD2. The CDR3 runs 14 residues. Germline V lookup: CDR1 DFQATT, CDR2 SNEGSKA (reference sequence). With 6 bases clipped from V and 8 bases from J, the junction kept 8 bases outside the gene matches. Here the CDR3 reads CSAGSSGGRGELFF. CDR3 nucleotide sequence: TGCAGTGCGGGTTCTAGCGGGGGGCGAGGGGAGCTGTTTTTT.

This clonotype was seen a few times. The chain has TRBV29-1 and TRBJ2-7, with TRBD1 matching over 8 bases. V shed 6 bases and J 4 bases; nucleotides not matched to a gene: 8. Per the germline V gene, CDR1 is SQVTM and CDR2 is ANQGSEA. CDR3 size: 13 residues. CDR3 sequence reads: CSVKQGAGYEQYF. CDR3 nucleotide sequence: TGCAGCGTCAAGCAGGGGGCGGGGTACGAGCAGTACTTC.